A selection of T cell receptor beta chains follows, all from one sample in a study of T cell responses to AZD1222 COVID-19 vaccine. Produced via immunoSEQ multiplex PCR; TCRdb's table is partial and in-frame only. The sample has about 130,000 clones, around 90% seen once; the top ten hold 4.2%. Sequencing used peripheral blood, obtained on day 0 of AZD1222 vaccination. These receptors all come from an adult in good health. CDR3s include the opening cysteine and the closing phenylalanine or tryptophan. Fields, in order: D gene, J gene, V gene, clone size, CDR3 protein, CDR3 DNA. D genes are given only for firm matches. Clone sizes are given selectively: once, few, many, or a class where the clone is expanded.

D gene: TRBD1; J gene: TRBJ2-6; V gene: TRBV30; clone size: NA; CDR3 protein: CARWGQGNSGANVLTF; CDR3 DNA: TGTGCCCGGTGGGGACAGGGGAACTCTGGGGCCAACGTCCTGACTTTC
D gene: NA; J gene: TRBJ2-7; V gene: TRBV9; clone size: NA; CDR3 protein: CASSVGTKNEQYF; CDR3 DNA: TGTGCCAGCAGCGTCGGGACAAAGAACGAGCAGTACTTC
D gene: NA; J gene: TRBJ2-4; V gene: TRBV30; clone size: few; CDR3 protein: CAWSVPDTSKRSIQYF; CDR3 DNA: TGTGCCTGGAGTGTACCCGACACGTCAAAGAGGAGCATTCAGTACTTC
D gene: TRBD2; J gene: TRBJ2-3; V gene: TRBV27; clone size: NA; CDR3 protein: CAIGGSFFGTQYF; CDR3 DNA: TGTGCCATCGGGGGGTCGTTTTTTGGTACGCAGTATTTT
D gene: NA; J gene: TRBJ2-7; V gene: TRBV18; clone size: few; CDR3 protein: CASSPGQYEQYF; CDR3 DNA: TGTGCCAGCTCACCAGGACAGTACGAGCAGTACTTC
D gene: TRBD1; J gene: TRBJ2-1; V gene: TRBV6-1; clone size: NA; CDR3 protein: CASSEEQGAYNEQFF; CDR3 DNA: TGTGCCAGCAGTGAAGAACAGGGGGCCTACAATGAGCAGTTCTTC
D gene: NA; J gene: TRBJ1-2; V gene: TRBV9; clone size: NA; CDR3 protein: CASSVEDGDGYGYTF; CDR3 DNA: TGTGCCAGCAGCGTAGAGGACGGGGATGGCTATGGCTACACCTTC
D gene: NA; J gene: TRBJ1-1; V gene: TRBV29-1; clone size: NA; CDR3 protein: CSVRGSGTEAFF; CDR3 DNA: TGCAGCGTTCGGGGGTCAGGCACTGAAGCTTTCTTT
D gene: TRBD2; J gene: TRBJ2-1; V gene: TRBV9; clone size: NA; CDR3 protein: CASTMPAGTLRGASGELSYNEQFF; CDR3 DNA: TGTGCCAGCACGATGCCCGCCGGGACCCTTCGCGGGGCTAGCGGGGAACTCTCCTACAATGAGCAGTTCTTC
D gene: NA; J gene: TRBJ2-2; V gene: TRBV28; clone size: NA; CDR3 protein: CASSLFSGVNTGELFF; CDR3 DNA: TGTGCCAGCAGTTTATTTTCCGGGGTTAACACCGGGGAGCTGTTTTTT
D gene: NA; J gene: TRBJ1-2; V gene: TRBV7-9; clone size: NA; CDR3 protein: CASSLDPNYGYTF; CDR3 DNA: TGTGCCAGCAGCTTAGACCCTAACTATGGCTACACCTTC
D gene: NA; J gene: TRBJ1-1; V gene: TRBV6-1; clone size: NA; CDR3 protein: CASSERSGASAFF; CDR3 DNA: TGTGCCAGCAGTGAAAGATCGGGGGCCTCAGCTTTCTTT
D gene: NA; J gene: TRBJ1-4; V gene: TRBV3-1/TRBV3-2; clone size: NA; CDR3 protein: CASSQDSERGLDEKLFF; CDR3 DNA: TGTGCCAGCAGCCAAGATTCGGAGAGAGGCTTAGATGAAAAACTGTTTTTT
D gene: TRBD1; J gene: TRBJ1-1; V gene: TRBV28; clone size: NA; CDR3 protein: CASSGQGEAFF; CDR3 DNA: TGTGCCAGTTCGGGACAGGGAGAAGCTTTCTTT
D gene: NA; J gene: TRBJ1-4; V gene: TRBV11-2; clone size: NA; CDR3 protein: CASSPQLGEKLFF; CDR3 DNA: TGTGCCAGCAGCCCTCAACTCGGTGAAAAACTGTTTTTT
D gene: NA; J gene: TRBJ2-7; V gene: TRBV11-2; clone size: NA; CDR3 protein: CASSLTSGSTYEQYF; CDR3 DNA: TGTGCCAGCAGCTTAACCTCCGGGTCTACCTACGAGCAGTACTTC
D gene: NA; J gene: TRBJ2-2; V gene: TRBV18; clone size: NA; CDR3 protein: CASSPRAGELFF; CDR3 DNA: TGTGCCAGCTCACCACGGGCCGGGGAGCTGTTTTTT
D gene: NA; J gene: TRBJ2-7; V gene: TRBV6-5; clone size: NA; CDR3 protein: CASSYSSEQYF; CDR3 DNA: TGTGCCAGCAGTTACTCGTCTGAGCAGTACTTC
D gene: NA; J gene: TRBJ1-3; V gene: TRBV9; clone size: NA; CDR3 protein: CASSVTGSGNTIYF; CDR3 DNA: TGTGCCAGCAGCGTAACAGGGTCTGGAAACACCATATATTTT
D gene: NA; J gene: TRBJ1-2; V gene: TRBV27; clone size: once; CDR3 protein: CASSLVGAPYGYTF; CDR3 DNA: TGTGCCAGCAGTTTAGTAGGGGCGCCCTATGGCTACACCTTC
D gene: NA; J gene: TRBJ2-7; V gene: TRBV9; clone size: NA; CDR3 protein: CASSPLRGDSSYEQYF; CDR3 DNA: TGTGCCAGCAGCCCCCTGCGAGGAGATAGCTCCTACGAGCAGTACTTC
D gene: NA; J gene: TRBJ1-2; V gene: TRBV13; clone size: once; CDR3 protein: CASRGGQGTNYGYTF; CDR3 DNA: TGTGCCAGCAGAGGGGGGCAGGGCACCAACTATGGCTACACCTTC
D gene: NA; J gene: TRBJ1-2; V gene: TRBV6-1; clone size: NA; CDR3 protein: CASSEAGRVYGYTF; CDR3 DNA: TGTGCCAGCAGTGAAGCGGGGAGGGTCTATGGCTACACCTTC
D gene: NA; J gene: TRBJ1-3; V gene: TRBV18; clone size: NA; CDR3 protein: CASSLGRPSSGNTIYF; CDR3 DNA: TGTGCCAGCTCCCTCGGGCGGCCGAGCTCTGGAAACACCATATATTTT
D gene: NA; J gene: TRBJ2-1; V gene: TRBV5-1; clone size: NA; CDR3 protein: CASSVEVTRINEQFF; CDR3 DNA: TGCGCCAGCAGCGTCGAGGTAACGAGAATCAATGAGCAGTTCTTC
D gene: NA; J gene: TRBJ1-6; V gene: TRBV3-1/TRBV3-2; clone size: NA; CDR3 protein: CASSLRQHNSPLHF; CDR3 DNA: TGTGCCAGCAGCCTTAGACAGCATAATTCACCCCTCCACTTT
D gene: NA; J gene: TRBJ2-5; V gene: TRBV2; clone size: NA; CDR3 protein: CASRAYPGETQYF; CDR3 DNA: TGTGCCAGCAGGGCCTATCCGGGGGAGACCCAGTACTTC
D gene: TRBD1; J gene: TRBJ1-5; V gene: TRBV2; clone size: NA; CDR3 protein: CASNGQGNQPQHF; CDR3 DNA: TGTGCCAGCAATGGACAGGGAAATCAGCCCCAGCATTTT
D gene: NA; J gene: TRBJ2-1; V gene: TRBV7-7; clone size: NA; CDR3 protein: CASSPSNNEQFF; CDR3 DNA: TGTGCTAGCAGCCCAAGCAACAATGAGCAGTTCTTC
D gene: TRBD2; J gene: TRBJ2-5; V gene: TRBV11-2; clone size: NA; CDR3 protein: CASSLDRVAGSRETQYF; CDR3 DNA: TGTGCCAGCAGCTTAGATCGGGTAGCGGGGAGCCGGGAGACCCAGTACTTC
D gene: NA; J gene: TRBJ1-5; V gene: TRBV6-1; clone size: NA; CDR3 protein: CASSDPIRGPDQPQHF; CDR3 DNA: TGTGCCAGCAGTGACCCCATCAGGGGACCCGATCAGCCCCAGCATTTT
D gene: NA; J gene: TRBJ2-5; V gene: TRBV28; clone size: NA; CDR3 protein: CASKEGARQETQYF; CDR3 DNA: TGTGCCAGCAAGGAGGGGGCAAGGCAAGAGACCCAGTACTTC
D gene: TRBD1; J gene: TRBJ2-7; V gene: TRBV11-2; clone size: NA; CDR3 protein: CASSRDRSEQYF; CDR3 DNA: TGTGCCAGCAGCCGGGACAGGTCCGAGCAGTACTTC